This T cell receptor (beta chain) was found in a study of T-cell reconstitution after alpha-beta-depleted transplantation in children. General study points: By one year post-transplant, T-cell counts and diversity largely arose from T cells that were newly produced. Surviving recipient T cells and thymic progenitors produced the high day-60 TCRbeta diversity seen in some patients. The origin of alpha-beta T cells about two months after transplant was reportedly several hundred expanded graft clones.

At least ten counts were recorded for this clonotype. Its antigen remains unknown. As it was prepared, the TCRbeta library received unique molecular identifiers. TCRdb reprocessed the PCR reads via MiXCR and lists one record per CDR3 protein. Of a few hundred thousand distinct CDR3 sequences listed, around 7.1% are singletons. This CDR3 has 17 residues. CDR1 is SQVTM and CDR2 is ANQGSEA in the germline V gene. V lost 4 bases, J lost 0 bases, and 21 bases lay in between. This clonotype was obtained from a female patient aged 2 to 10 who had a stem cell transplant for Fanconi anemia, so the T cells may come from the graft donor. The genes are TRBV29-1 and TRBJ1-1; D perhaps matches TRBD1 (6 bases). Sequencing was performed on peripheral blood, taken 360 days after TCRalphabeta/CD19-depleted stem cell transplant. CDR3 region: CSVAPGHEEILNTEAFF. The CDR3 nucleotides are TGCAGCGTTGCACCGGGACACGAGGAAATATTGAACACTGAAGCTTTCTTT.